This T cell receptor beta chain emerged from a study of blood T cells in healthy people across ages. About this clonotype itself: Antigen specificity is unknown.

Germline CDR1 SGHTA, CDR2 FQGNSA. Trimming shortened V by 5 bases and J by 2 bases, and 15 bases separated the two germline ends. This CDR3 contains 16 residues. Donors ranged from roughly 6 to 100 years old and were healthy Caucasians in Russia. Peripheral blood, about 10 milliliters per donor, was collected. Study observations and caveats: Greater diversity and more naive CD4+ cells were seen in long-lived donors than in aged donors.

A J-beta primer mix and a sample-barcoded 5' primer were used in a second PCR of about 7 to 12 cycles. Every cDNA was tagged by a template-switch adaptor with 12 random nucleotides. Via MiXCR, TCRdb re-called the 5' RACE reads, giving one row per CDR3 protein. Among approximately 700,000 distinct CDR3 sequences listed, 32% were seen once. Sequences were obtained from blood. The chain carries TRBV7-2 and TRBJ2-2; D is possibly TRBD2 (6 bases). This TCR derives from a woman older than 75 in good health. In DNA form, the CDR3 reads TGTGCCAGCAGCCCTCCGGGACTCCCAAACACCGGGGAGCTGTTTTTT. Protein: CASSPPGLPNTGELFF.